This TCR beta chain originates from a study of T cell repertoires in cytomegalovirus infection (dated by TCRdb to about 2019). For the study in its entirety: Donor HLA type was relevant to the analysis, because carriage of CMV infection together with the matching HLA type was indicated by public TCR beta signatures.

What the work shows at the level of the full study, not this receptor alone: The ex vivo response was dominated by HLA-C-restricted CMV-specific TCR beta clonotypes, and the single most frequent clonotype in two of eight donors was supplied by these HLA-C-restricted clonotypes. Cumulative frequency of public TCR beta family members discriminated carriers of CMV infection plus the relevant HLA type in this cohort and an independent approximately 370-donor cohort.

Note on this clonotype: The specificity of this receptor is unknown. No much larger clonotype is one base removed from it; base qualities were not supplied.

The reads were generated on an Illumina HiSeq 1500. The public reads were run again by TCRdb, first through fastp at Q25 and then through MiXCR, and only productive beta chains were kept. Each record represents a unique CDR3 protein, reported with the most common genes and DNA among its rows. This sample gives 200,000 to 300,000 distinct CDR3 sequences in total; about 12% of them show up just once. In total, the top ten clones hold approximately 1.6% of the sample. This TCR was recovered from a human donor in good health (CMV status not recorded). Some clones in this sample may be carry-over from other donors' samples. The sample was PBMCs.

The CDR3: CASSIGQQVGGYTF. At the DNA level, the sequence is TGTGCCAGTAGTATAGGACAACAAGTGGGTGGCTACACCTTC. This chain is built from TRBV19 and TRBJ1-2; no D gene can be assigned with confidence. The CDR3 holds 14 amino acids from the cysteine to the phenylalanine. Left in the record is the CDR3 DNA by itself, 42 bases read in frame from the first base. V is cut by 1 base and J by 7 bases, and the space between the germline ends is 13 bases. The germline V gene (reference sequence) provides CDR1 LNHDA and CDR2 SQIVND.